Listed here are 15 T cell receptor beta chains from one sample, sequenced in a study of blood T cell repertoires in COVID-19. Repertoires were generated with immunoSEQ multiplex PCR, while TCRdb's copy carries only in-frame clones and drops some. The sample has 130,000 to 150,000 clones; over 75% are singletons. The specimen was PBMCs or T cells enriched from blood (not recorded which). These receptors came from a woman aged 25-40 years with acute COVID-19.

DNA of the CDR3: TGTGCCAGCAGCCCCAGTCACCGGACAGGGAGTCTTCTTGAGCAGTACTTC. Translation gives CASSPSHRTGSLLEQYF. The V call is TRBV3-1 (or the pseudogene TRBV3-2), the J call TRBJ2-7; TRBD1 matches 8 bases. Germline lookup yields CDR1 LGHDT and CDR2 YNNKEL (reference sequence). The junction had 18 bases not matched to a gene; V was cut back by 4 bases and J by 7 bases. The CDR3 loop spans 17 amino acids.

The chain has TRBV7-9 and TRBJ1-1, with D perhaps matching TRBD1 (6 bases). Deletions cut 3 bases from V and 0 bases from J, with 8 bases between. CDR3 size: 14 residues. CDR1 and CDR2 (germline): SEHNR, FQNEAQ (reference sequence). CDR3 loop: CASSFQGMNTEAFF. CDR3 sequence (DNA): TGTGCCAGCAGCTTTCAGGGGATGAACACTGAAGCTTTCTTT. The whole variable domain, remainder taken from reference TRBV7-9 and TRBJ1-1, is DTGVSQNPRHKITKRGQNVTFRCDPISEHNRLYWYRQTLGQGPEFLTYFQNEAQLEKSRLLSDRFSAERPKGSFSTLEIQRTEQGDSAMYLCASSFQGMNTEAFFGQGTRLTVV.

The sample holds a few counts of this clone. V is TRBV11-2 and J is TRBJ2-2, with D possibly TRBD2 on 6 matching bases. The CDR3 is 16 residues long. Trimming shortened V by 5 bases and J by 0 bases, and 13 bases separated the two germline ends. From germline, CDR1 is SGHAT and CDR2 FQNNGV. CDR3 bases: TGTGCCAGCAGCCTCCCCGGGAGCGCGAACACCGGGGAGCTGTTTTTT. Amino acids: CASSLPGSANTGELFF.

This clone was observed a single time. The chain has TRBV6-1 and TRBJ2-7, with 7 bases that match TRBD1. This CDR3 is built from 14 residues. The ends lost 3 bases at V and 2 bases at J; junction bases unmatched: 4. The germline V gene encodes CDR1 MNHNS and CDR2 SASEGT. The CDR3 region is CASSDLGTAYEQYF. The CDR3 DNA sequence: TGTGCCAGCAGTGACCTAGGGACAGCCTACGAGCAGTACTTC.

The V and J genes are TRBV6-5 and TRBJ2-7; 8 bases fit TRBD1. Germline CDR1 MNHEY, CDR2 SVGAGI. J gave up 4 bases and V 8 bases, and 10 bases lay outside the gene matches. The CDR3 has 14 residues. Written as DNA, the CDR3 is TGTGCCAGCGAAGGGATGGACAGGGCTTACGAGCAGTACTTC. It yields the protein CASEGMDRAYEQYF.

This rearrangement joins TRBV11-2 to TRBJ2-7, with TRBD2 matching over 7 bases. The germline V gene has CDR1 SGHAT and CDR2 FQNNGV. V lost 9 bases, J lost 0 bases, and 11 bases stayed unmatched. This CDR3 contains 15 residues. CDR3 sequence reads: CASSPFGGGSYEQYF. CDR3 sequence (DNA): TGTGCCAGTTCCCCTTTCGGCGGGGGCTCCTACGAGCAGTACTTC.

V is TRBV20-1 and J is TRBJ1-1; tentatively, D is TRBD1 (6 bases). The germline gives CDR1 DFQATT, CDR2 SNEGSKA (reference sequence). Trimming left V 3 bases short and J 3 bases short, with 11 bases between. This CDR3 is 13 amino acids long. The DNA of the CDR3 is TGCAGTGCTAGTCGATACAGGGACACTGAAGCTTTCTTT. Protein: CSASRYRDTEAFF.

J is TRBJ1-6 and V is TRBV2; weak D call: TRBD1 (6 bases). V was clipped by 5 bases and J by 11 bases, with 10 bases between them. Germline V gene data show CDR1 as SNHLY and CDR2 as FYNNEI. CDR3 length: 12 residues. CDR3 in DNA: TGTGCCAGCAGTATACAGGGTCCACCCCTCCACTTT. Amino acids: CASSIQGPPLHF.

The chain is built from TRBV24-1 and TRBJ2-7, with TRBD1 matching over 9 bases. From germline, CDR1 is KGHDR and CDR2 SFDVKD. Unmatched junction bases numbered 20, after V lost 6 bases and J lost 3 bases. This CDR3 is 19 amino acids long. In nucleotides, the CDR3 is TGTGCCACCAGTCCCAACCGGGACAGGGAAGAGAGGTCAGACTACGAGCAGTACTTC. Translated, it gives CATSPNRDREERSDYEQYF.

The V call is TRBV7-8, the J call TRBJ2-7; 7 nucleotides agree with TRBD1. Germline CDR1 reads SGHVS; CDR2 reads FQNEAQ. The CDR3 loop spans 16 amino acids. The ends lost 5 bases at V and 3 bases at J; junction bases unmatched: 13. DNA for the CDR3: TGTGCCAGCAGCCCGTACAGACAGGGTACGAACTACGAGCAGTACTTC. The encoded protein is CASSPYRQGTNYEQYF. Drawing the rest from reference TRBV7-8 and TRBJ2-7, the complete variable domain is GAGVSQSPRYKVAKRGQDVALRCDPISGHVSLFWYQQALGQGPEFLTYFQNEAQLDKSGLPSDRFFAERPEGSVSTLKIQRTQQEDSAVYLCASSPYRQGTNYEQYFGPGTRLTVT.

As DNA, the CDR3 is TGTGCCAGCAGCCGCGTCAAAGAAGAGACCCAGTACTTC. As protein: CASSRVKEETQYF. The chain employs TRBV7-3 and TRBJ2-5; D not certain. V lost 5 bases and J 3 bases, leaving 10 bases between the germline ends. The CDR3 length is 13 residues. The germline CDR1 and CDR2 sequences are SGHTA and FQGTGA.

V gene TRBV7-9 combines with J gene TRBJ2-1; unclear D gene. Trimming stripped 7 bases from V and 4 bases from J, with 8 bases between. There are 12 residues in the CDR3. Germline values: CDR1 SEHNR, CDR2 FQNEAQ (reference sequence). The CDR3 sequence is CASTLDYNEQFF. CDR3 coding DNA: TGTGCCAGCACCCTAGATTACAATGAGCAGTTCTTC.

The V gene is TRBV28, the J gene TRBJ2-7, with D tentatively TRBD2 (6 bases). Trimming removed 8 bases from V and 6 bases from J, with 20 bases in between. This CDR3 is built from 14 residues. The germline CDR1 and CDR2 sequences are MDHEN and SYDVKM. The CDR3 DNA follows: TGTGCCAGCCACCCCGGAGGGGCCAATCCCGAGCAGTACTTC. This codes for CASHPGGANPEQYF.

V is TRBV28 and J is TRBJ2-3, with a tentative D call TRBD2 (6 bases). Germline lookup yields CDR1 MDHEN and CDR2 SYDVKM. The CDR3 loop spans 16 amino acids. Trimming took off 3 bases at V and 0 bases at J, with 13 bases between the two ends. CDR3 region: CASSFSREASTDTQYF. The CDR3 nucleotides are TGTGCCAGCAGTTTTTCCAGGGAGGCTAGCACAGATACGCAGTATTTT. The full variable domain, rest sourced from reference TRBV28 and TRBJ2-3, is DVKVTQSSRYLVKRTGEKVFLECVQDMDHENMFWYRQDPGLGLRLIYFSYDVKMKEKGDIPEGYSVSREKKERFSLILESASTNQTSMYLCASSFSREASTDTQYFGPGTRLTVL.

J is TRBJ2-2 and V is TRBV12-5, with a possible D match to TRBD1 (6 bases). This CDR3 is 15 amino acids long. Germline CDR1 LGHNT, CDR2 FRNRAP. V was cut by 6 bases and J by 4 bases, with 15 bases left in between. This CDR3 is CASGSQGQITGELFF. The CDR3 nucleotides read TGTGCTAGTGGCAGCCAGGGACAAATCACCGGGGAGCTGTTTTTT.